These 25 T cell receptor beta chains were all obtained from the same sample, sequenced in a study of blood T cell repertoires in COVID-19. Libraries were prepared by immunoSEQ multiplex PCR; TCRdb keeps only in-frame clonotypes and omits some of them. Here the sample spans about 170,000 clones, around nine tenths being singletons. The sample consisted of PBMCs or T cells enriched from blood (not recorded which). All receptors derive from a woman younger than 35 who had recovered from COVID-19.

The DNA for the CDR3 is TGTGCCAGCAGCGAGCAGGGGTCCACAGATACGCAGTATTTT. It yields the protein CASSEQGSTDTQYF. The J gene is TRBJ2-3, the V gene TRBV7-3; tentative D call: TRBD1 (6 bases). V dropped 5 bases and J dropped 2 bases, with 11 bases sitting between them. The CDR3 is 14 amino acids. The germline gives CDR1 SGHTA, CDR2 FQGTGA.

The chain employs TRBV29-1 and TRBJ2-1; no firm D call. The V end was cut by 8 bases, the J end by 5 bases, with 7 bases between. The CDR3 has 10 amino acids. The germline V gene has CDR1 SQVTM and CDR2 ANQGSEA. The CDR3 sequence: CSTSNNEQFF. CDR3 in DNA: TGCAGCACAAGTAACAATGAGCAGTTCTTC.

The chain is built from TRBV4-3 and TRBJ2-3; 7 positions agree with TRBD2. Germline CDR1 LGHNA, CDR2 YSLEER. The trim removed 2 bases at V and 0 bases at J, leaving 8 bases unmatched. The CDR3 runs to 17 residues. The CDR3 region is CASSQLLAHTSTDTQYF. Here the CDR3 DNA reads TGCGCCAGCAGCCAACTACTAGCGCACACTAGCACAGATACGCAGTATTTT.

The rearrangement joins TRBV7-9 to TRBJ1-4, with D tentatively TRBD1 (5 bases). In germline, CDR1 is SEHNR, CDR2 FQNEAQ (reference sequence). The CDR3 extends over 17 amino acids. With 0 bases removed from V and 7 bases from J, the gap between germline ends came to 18 bases. The DNA of the CDR3 is TGTGCCAGCAGCTTAGCCGCCGGGTTAGGGGCCACTGAAAAACTGTTTTTT. It encodes CASSLAAGLGATEKLFF. Variable domain in full (rest from reference TRBV7-9 and TRBJ1-4): DTGVSQNPRHKITKRGQNVTFRCDPISEHNRLYWYRQTLGQGPEFLTYFQNEAQLEKSRLLSDRFSAERPKGSFSTLEIQRTEQGDSAMYLCASSLAAGLGATEKLFFGSGTQLSVL.

The chain employs TRBV6-5 and TRBJ2-7, with 7 positions matching TRBD2. After removal of 6 bases from V and 7 bases from J, the junction contained 12 bases not matched to a gene. The CDR3 extends over 14 amino acids. Germline CDR1 MNHEY, CDR2 SVGAGI. The CDR3 loop is CASRARLAPWEQYF. For the CDR3, the DNA is TGTGCCAGCAGAGCAAGACTAGCCCCATGGGAGCAGTACTTC.

The chain uses TRBV9 and TRBJ2-2; possibly TRBD2 for D (6 bases). This CDR3 is built from 15 residues. The germline CDR1 and CDR2 sequences are SGDLS and YYNGEE. The V gene lost 0 bases and the J gene lost 5 bases, with 11 bases spanning the gap. CDR3 DNA sequence: TGTGCCAGCAGCGTAGTTTCCGGGGGAACCGGGGAGCTGTTTTTT. Residues: CASSVVSGGTGELFF.

The chain uses TRBV19 and TRBJ2-2; 14 bases agree with TRBD2. Looked up from germline, CDR1 is LNHDA and CDR2 is SQIVND (reference sequence). V lost 6 bases, J lost 2 bases, and 11 bases stayed unmatched. The CDR3 has 19 amino acids. CDR3 coding DNA: TGTGCCAGTAGGACTCCGGGACTAGCGGGAGACCCCAACACCGGGGAGCTGTTTTTT. This encodes CASRTPGLAGDPNTGELFF.

V gene TRBV5-5 combines with J gene TRBJ1-5, with D maybe TRBD1 (5 bases). Germline-derived CDR1 and CDR2 are SGHKS and YYEKEE (reference sequence). V lost 2 bases and J lost 5, with 8 bases in between. The CDR3 is 13 residues long. The CDR3 region has the DNA TGTGCCAGCAGCTTTGACAGCCATCAGCCCCAGCATTTT. Amino acids: CASSFDSHQPQHF.

This chain uses TRBV29-1 with TRBJ1-1; D remains ambiguous. V lost 0 bases and J 0 bases, leaving 11 bases between the germline ends. Germline assignment: CDR1 SQVTM and CDR2 ANQGSEA. This CDR3 spans 15 amino acids. The CDR3, as DNA: TGCAGCGTTGAAGATCTAGGCTACATGAACACTGAAGCTTTCTTT. Protein sequence: CSVEDLGYMNTEAFF.

The chain uses TRBV7-9 and TRBJ2-1; 11 bases agree with TRBD2. J was trimmed by 9 bases and V by 5 bases; bases with no gene match: 9. The CDR3 extends over 15 amino acids. CDR1 and CDR2 (germline): SEHNR, FQNEAQ (reference sequence). CDR3 coding DNA: TGTGCCAGCAGCACGGGACTAGCGGTGTCGTCTGAGCAGTTCTTC. Protein sequence: CASSTGLAVSSEQFF. Full variable domain (outside the CDR3, taken from reference TRBV7-9 and TRBJ2-1): DTGVSQNPRHKITKRGQNVTFRCDPISEHNRLYWYRQTLGQGPEFLTYFQNEAQLEKSRLLSDRFSAERPKGSFSTLEIQRTEQGDSAMYLCASSTGLAVSSEQFFGPGTRLTVL.

This chain uses TRBV7-8 with TRBJ1-2, with D possibly TRBD1 on 6 matching bases. This CDR3 is 14 amino acids long. Per germline, CDR1 SGHVS and CDR2 FQNEAQ. V was clipped by 0 bases and J by 5 bases, with 10 bases between them. The CDR3 loop is CASSLAHRDYGYTF. In DNA form, the CDR3 reads TGTGCCAGCAGCTTAGCACACAGGGATTATGGCTACACCTTC.

The gene calls are TRBV7-9 and TRBJ2-1; a possible D gene is TRBD2 (5 bases). V lost 1 base and J 2 bases, leaving 15 bases between the germline ends. The CDR3 is made up of 17 amino acids. CDR1 is SEHNR, CDR2 FQNEAQ, per germline (reference sequence). The CDR3 bases are TGTGCCAGCAGCTTAGACCCACGACGGGGAACCTACAATGAGCAGTTCTTC. This codes for CASSLDPRRGTYNEQFF.

This clone has a single count. The V and J genes are TRBV18 and TRBJ2-5; 7 bases map to TRBD2. Germline lookup yields CDR1 KGHSH and CDR2 LQKENI. The CDR3 extends over 18 amino acids. V gave up 0 bases and J gave up 2 bases; unmatched junction bases: 12. In nucleotides, the CDR3 is TGTGCCAGCTCACCACCCTTTTGGACTAGGTCCCCACAAGAGACCCAGTACTTC. Its translation is CASSPPFWTRSPQETQYF. The full variable domain, in which reference TRBV18 and TRBJ2-5 provide the parts outside the CDR3, is NAGVMQNPRHLVRRRGQEARLRCSPMKGHSHVYWYRQLPEEGLKFMVYLQKENIIDESGMPKERFSAEFPKEGPSILRIQQVVRGDSAAYFCASSPPFWTRSPQETQYFGPGTRLLVL.

A few counts support this clone. V gene TRBV6-2 or TRBV6-3 combines with J gene TRBJ2-3; 11 bases map to TRBD2. This CDR3 has 17 amino acids. CDR1 is MNHEY, CDR2 SVGEGT, per germline. J was trimmed by 3 bases and V by 2 bases; bases with no gene match: 7. CDR3 loop: CASSYPRLAGLTDTQYF. The CDR3 DNA reads as TGTGCCAGCAGTTACCCCAGACTAGCGGGGCTGACAGATACGCAGTATTTT.

The chain is built from TRBV7-9 and TRBJ2-1; 12 bases match TRBD2. Trimming removed 2 bases from V and 7 bases from J; junction bases left unmatched: 9. This CDR3 has 17 amino acids. The germline V gene has CDR1 SEHNR and CDR2 FQNEAQ (reference sequence). Here the CDR3 reads CASSLRLAGGLFNEQFF. CDR3 nucleotides: TGTGCCAGCAGCTTACGGCTAGCGGGAGGGTTGTTTAATGAGCAGTTCTTC. Using reference TRBV7-9 and TRBJ2-1 for the parts outside the CDR3, the full variable domain is DTGVSQNPRHKITKRGQNVTFRCDPISEHNRLYWYRQTLGQGPEFLTYFQNEAQLEKSRLLSDRFSAERPKGSFSTLEIQRTEQGDSAMYLCASSLRLAGGLFNEQFFGPGTRLTVL.

A few counts support this clone. The chain links TRBV28 to TRBJ2-7; D is perhaps TRBD2 (5 bases). CDR3 length: 15 amino acids. Germline values: CDR1 MDHEN, CDR2 SYDVKM. The V end was cut by 3 bases, the J end by 0 bases, with 12 bases between. The chain's CDR3 is CASSFLARGSYEQYF. The CDR3 nucleotides are TGTGCCAGCAGTTTTCTTGCTCGGGGCTCCTACGAGCAGTACTTC.

V is TRBV4-1 and J is TRBJ2-7, with TRBD2 identical over 7 bases. CDR1 and CDR2 from the germline V gene are MGHRA and YSYEKL. J gave up 2 bases and V 3 bases, and 4 bases lay outside the gene matches. CDR3 length: 14 residues. DNA for the CDR3: TGCGCCAGCAGCCAGGTACTAGCGCCCTACGAGCAGTACTTC. Encoded protein: CASSQVLAPYEQYF.

This clone came up once. The chain couples TRBV7-9 to TRBJ2-7; 14 nucleotides agree with TRBD2. Germline V gene sequence: CDR1 SEHNR, CDR2 FQNEAQ (reference sequence). J gave up 5 bases and V 6 bases, and 9 bases lay outside the gene matches. The CDR3 extends over 16 amino acids. The CDR3 spells CASSRTSGRSRDEQYF. CDR3 DNA sequence: TGTGCCAGCAGTCGGACTAGCGGGAGGAGTAGGGACGAGCAGTACTTC.

V gene TRBV4-1 combines with J gene TRBJ1-4; maybe TRBD1 (6 bases). CDR1 MGHRA and CDR2 YSYEKL come from the germline V gene. V lost 1 base and J 4 bases, leaving 7 bases between the germline ends. The CDR3 loop spans 14 amino acids. CDR3 residues: CASSQGTVNEKLFF. Written as DNA, the CDR3 is TGCGCCAGCAGCCAAGGGACAGTTAATGAAAAACTGTTTTTT.

J is TRBJ2-6 and V is TRBV7-9, with D perhaps TRBD1 (5 bases). With 5 bases removed from V and 1 base from J, the gap between germline ends came to 12 bases. The germline gives CDR1 SEHNR, CDR2 FQNEAQ (reference sequence). There are 16 residues in the CDR3. For the CDR3, the DNA is TGTGCCAGCAGCGCAACAGGCTTTTCTGGGGCCAACGTCCTGACTTTC. Encoded protein: CASSATGFSGANVLTF.

This sequence joins TRBV27 and TRBJ2-3; 8 nucleotides agree with TRBD2. From germline, CDR1 is MNHEY and CDR2 SMNVEV (reference sequence). Trimming took 9 bases from V and 1 from J; bases not matched to a gene: 6. This CDR3 has 14 amino acids. CDR3 sequence (DNA): TGTGCCAGTAGACTAGCGAGGCGCACAGATACGCAGTATTTT. Translation gives CASRLARRTDTQYF.

The rearrangement joins TRBV9 to TRBJ2-7; D is perhaps TRBD2 (6 bases). With 0 bases removed from V and 2 bases from J, the gap between germline ends came to 12 bases. The CDR3 is made up of 15 amino acids. The germline CDR1 and CDR2 sequences are SGDLS and YYNGEE. CDR3 loop: CASSVEFGSPYEQYF. The CDR3 DNA reads as TGTGCCAGCAGCGTAGAATTCGGGAGCCCCTACGAGCAGTACTTC.

The chain links TRBV10-3 to TRBJ2-1; D possibly corresponds to TRBD2 (5 bases). The germline V and J ends were trimmed by 7 bases and 6 bases, with 13 bases remaining between them. Germline values: CDR1 ENHRY, CDR2 SYGVKD. The CDR3 is 13 amino acids. The CDR3 region is CAITAEAANEQFF. The CDR3 DNA sequence: TGTGCCATCACAGCGGAGGCGGCCAATGAGCAGTTCTTC.

V usage is TRBV5-4 and J usage is TRBJ2-1; 10 bases are shared with TRBD2. V shed 5 bases, J shed 6 bases, and the junction held 8 bases outside the gene matches. The germline V gene has CDR1 SGHNT and CDR2 YYREEE (reference sequence). The CDR3 totals 15 residues. The CDR3 nucleotides read TGTGCCAGCAGAGGCACGCTAGCGGGGGTCAATGAGCAGTTCTTC. This codes for CASRGTLAGVNEQFF.

The rearrangement joins TRBV6-2 or TRBV6-3 to TRBJ1-1, with 7 bases matching TRBD1. Losses at the gene ends were 2 bases for V and 2 bases for J; bases not matched to a gene: 5. This CDR3 has 15 residues. Germline assignment: CDR1 MNHEY and CDR2 SVGEGT. The DNA for the CDR3 is TGTGCCAGCAGTTACCTCGACAGGGTCAACACTGAAGCTTTCTTT. Translation: CASSYLDRVNTEAFF.